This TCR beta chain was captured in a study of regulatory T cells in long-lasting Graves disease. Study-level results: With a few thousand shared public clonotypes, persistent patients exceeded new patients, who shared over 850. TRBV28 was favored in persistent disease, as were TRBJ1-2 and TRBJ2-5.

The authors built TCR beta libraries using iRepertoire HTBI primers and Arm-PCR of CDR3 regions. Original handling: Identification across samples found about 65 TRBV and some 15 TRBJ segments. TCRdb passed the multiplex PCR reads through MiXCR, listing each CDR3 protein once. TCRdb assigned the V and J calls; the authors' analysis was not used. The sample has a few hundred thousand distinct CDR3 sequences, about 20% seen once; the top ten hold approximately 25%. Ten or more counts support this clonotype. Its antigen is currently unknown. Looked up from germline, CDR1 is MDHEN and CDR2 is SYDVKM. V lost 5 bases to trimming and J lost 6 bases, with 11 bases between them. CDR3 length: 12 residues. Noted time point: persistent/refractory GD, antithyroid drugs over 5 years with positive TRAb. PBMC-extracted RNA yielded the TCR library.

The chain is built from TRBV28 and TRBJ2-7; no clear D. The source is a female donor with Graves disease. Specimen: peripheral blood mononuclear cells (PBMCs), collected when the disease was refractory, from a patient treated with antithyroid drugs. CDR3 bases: TGTGCCAGCAGTCCGAACAGTCTCGAGCAGTACTTC. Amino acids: CASSPNSLEQYF.